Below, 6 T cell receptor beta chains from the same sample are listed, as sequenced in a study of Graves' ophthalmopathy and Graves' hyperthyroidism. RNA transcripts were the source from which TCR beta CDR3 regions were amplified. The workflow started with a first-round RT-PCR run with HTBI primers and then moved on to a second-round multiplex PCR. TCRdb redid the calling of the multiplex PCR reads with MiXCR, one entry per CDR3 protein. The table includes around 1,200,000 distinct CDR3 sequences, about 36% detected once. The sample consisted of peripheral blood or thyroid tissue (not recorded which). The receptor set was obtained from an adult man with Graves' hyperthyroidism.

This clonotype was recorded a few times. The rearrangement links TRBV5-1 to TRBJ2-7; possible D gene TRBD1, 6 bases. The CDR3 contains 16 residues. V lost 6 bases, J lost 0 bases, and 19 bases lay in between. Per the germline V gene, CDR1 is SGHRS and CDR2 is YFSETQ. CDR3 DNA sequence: TGCGCCAGCAACTCACGGTCCGGGACATCCTCCTACGAGCAGTACTTC. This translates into CASNSRSGTSSYEQYF.

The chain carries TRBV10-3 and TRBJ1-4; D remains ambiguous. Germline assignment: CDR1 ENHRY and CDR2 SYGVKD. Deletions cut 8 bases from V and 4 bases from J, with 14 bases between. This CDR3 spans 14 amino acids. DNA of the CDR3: TGTGCCATCGCCGGGAGAATTAATAATGAAAAACTGTTTTTT. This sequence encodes CAIAGRINNEKLFF.

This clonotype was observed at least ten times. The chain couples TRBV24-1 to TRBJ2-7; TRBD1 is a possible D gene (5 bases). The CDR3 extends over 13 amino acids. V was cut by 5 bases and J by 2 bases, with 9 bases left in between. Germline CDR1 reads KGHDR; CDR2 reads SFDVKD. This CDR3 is CATSASTAYEQYF. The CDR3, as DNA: TGTGCCACCAGTGCGTCGACAGCCTACGAGCAGTACTTC.

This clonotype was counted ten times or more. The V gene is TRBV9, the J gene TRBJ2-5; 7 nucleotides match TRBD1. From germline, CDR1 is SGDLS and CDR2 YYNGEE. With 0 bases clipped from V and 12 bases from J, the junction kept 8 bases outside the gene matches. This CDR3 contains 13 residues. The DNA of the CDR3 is TGTGCCAGCAGCGTAGAGGCAGGGGGTGTTGAGTACTTC. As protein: CASSVEAGGVEYF.

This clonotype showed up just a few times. The CDR3 loop reads CASTDPQEGMETQYF. For the CDR3, the DNA is TGTGCCAGCACCGACCCCCAGGAGGGTATGGAGACCCAGTACTTC. The chain combines TRBV28 with TRBJ2-5; D is possibly TRBD2 (6 bases). V was cut by 7 bases and J by 5 bases, with 20 bases left in between. The CDR3 spans 15 residues. Germline V gene data show CDR1 as MDHEN and CDR2 as SYDVKM.

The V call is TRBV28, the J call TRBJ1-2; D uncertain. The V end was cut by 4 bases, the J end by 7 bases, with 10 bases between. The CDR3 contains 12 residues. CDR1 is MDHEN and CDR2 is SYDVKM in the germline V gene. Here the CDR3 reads CASSSTRGGYTF. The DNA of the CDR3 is TGTGCCAGCAGTTCTACTCGGGGTGGCTACACCTTC.